The present T cell receptor (beta chain) was sequenced within a study of T cells in narcolepsy. Study as a whole: Patients with NT1 or NT2 and healthy control donors were enrolled.

The CDR3 extends over 17 amino acids. The germline CDR1 and CDR2 sequences are SGHRS and YFSETQ. V was cut by 4 bases and J by 0 bases, with 14 bases left in between. Generated by immunoSEQ multiplex PCR, the TCRdb table keeps only in-frame clones and is missing some. The table has approximately 38,000 clones, around 90% seen once. In the case of this clone: The antigen remains undetermined.

Study findings and constraints: Autoreactive clonotypes reportedly recurred in blood of same and different patients, not controls. Some memory CD4+ repertoires had no autoreactive clone sequences. Autoreactive HCRT-specific and TRIB2-specific clonotypes were marked in same-patient CSF-versus-blood CD4+ comparisons.

This receptor was identified in a human donor with narcolepsy. The chain combines TRBV5-1 with TRBJ2-6, with D tentatively TRBD1 (6 bases). Sample: CD45RA- memory CD4+ T cells from PBMCs. The CDR3 loop reads CASSPSTGSSGANVLTF. In nucleotides, the CDR3 is TGCGCCAGCAGCCCTTCGACAGGAAGCTCTGGGGCCAACGTCCTGACTTTC.